A selection of T cell receptor beta chains follows, all from one sample in a study of blood T cell repertoires in COVID-19. Profiling relied on immunoSEQ multiplex PCR, and the TCRdb table lists in-frame clones only, not all of them. Of 65,000 or so clones in the sample, 70% to 90% were seen once. Sequencing used peripheral blood. These receptors came from a man in his fifties or sixties with active COVID-19. The CDR3 runs from the conserved cysteine through the conserved F or W. Each record gives: D gene, J gene, clone size, V gene, CDR3 protein, CDR3 DNA. The D gene is left open where the match is weak. Size is omitted from some rows. Given values are once, few, many or a class for expanded clones.

d_call: TRBD1
j_call: TRBJ1-1
clone_size: .
v_call: TRBV3-1/TRBV3-2
cdr3_aa: CASSQVRTGSPEAFF
cdr3_nt: TGTGCCAGCAGCCAAGTCAGGACAGGGTCGCCTGAAGCTTTCTTT

d_call: TRBD1
j_call: TRBJ2-5
clone_size: once
v_call: TRBV28
cdr3_aa: CASSFAGQGGETQYF
cdr3_nt: TGTGCCAGCAGCTTCGCGGGACAGGGGGGGGAGACCCAGTACTTC

d_call: .
j_call: TRBJ1-1
clone_size: .
v_call: TRBV15
cdr3_aa: CATSRDRENTEAFF
cdr3_nt: TGTGCCACCAGCAGAGACAGGGAGAACACTGAAGCTTTCTTT

d_call: TRBD1
j_call: TRBJ2-7
clone_size: once
v_call: TRBV18
cdr3_aa: CASSPGQGTHEQYF
cdr3_nt: TGTGCCAGCTCACCGGGACAGGGAACTCACGAGCAGTACTTC

d_call: .
j_call: TRBJ2-1
clone_size: once
v_call: TRBV12-3/TRBV12-4
cdr3_aa: CASTPLTYNEQFF
cdr3_nt: TGTGCCAGCACCCCCTTAACCTACAATGAGCAGTTCTTC

d_call: .
j_call: TRBJ1-4
clone_size: .
v_call: TRBV28
cdr3_aa: CASSPAGATNEKLFF
cdr3_nt: TGTGCCAGCAGCCCCGCGGGGGCAACTAATGAAAAACTGTTTTTT

d_call: TRBD1
j_call: TRBJ1-3
clone_size: .
v_call: TRBV5-1
cdr3_aa: CASSFTGGREGNTIYF
cdr3_nt: TGCGCCAGCAGCTTCACAGGGGGCAGAGAAGGAAACACCATATATTTT

d_call: TRBD2
j_call: TRBJ2-7
clone_size: .
v_call: TRBV3-1/TRBV3-2
cdr3_aa: CASSQGGRRGGRYEQYF
cdr3_nt: TGTGCCAGCAGCCAAGGGGGACGGCGGGGGGGCCGCTACGAGCAGTACTTC

d_call: TRBD2
j_call: TRBJ2-7
clone_size: .
v_call: TRBV19
cdr3_aa: CASSRARGGQQYF
cdr3_nt: TGTGCCAGTAGCCGAGCCCGGGGGGGGCAACAGTACTTC

d_call: .
j_call: TRBJ2-1
clone_size: .
v_call: TRBV6-4
cdr3_aa: CASSPGSYNEQFF
cdr3_nt: TGTGCCAGCAGTCCCGGTTCCTACAATGAGCAGTTCTTC

d_call: .
j_call: TRBJ1-2
clone_size: .
v_call: TRBV3-1/TRBV3-2
cdr3_aa: CASSQGLTRNYGYTF
cdr3_nt: TGTGCCAGCAGCCAAGGTCTGACTAGGAACTATGGCTACACCTTC

d_call: .
j_call: TRBJ1-5
clone_size: few
v_call: TRBV4-3
cdr3_aa: CASSQGESQPQHF
cdr3_nt: TGCGCCAGCAGCCAAGGGGAGAGCCAGCCCCAGCATTTT

d_call: TRBD2
j_call: TRBJ2-3
clone_size: .
v_call: TRBV6-5
cdr3_aa: CASSLYRGGGTDTQYF
cdr3_nt: TGTGCCAGCAGTTTGTATCGGGGGGGCGGCACAGATACGCAGTATTTT

d_call: .
j_call: TRBJ2-5
clone_size: .
v_call: TRBV4-2
cdr3_aa: CASSQERLRRGTQYF
cdr3_nt: TGTGCCAGCAGCCAAGAGCGGCTCCGGCGGGGGACCCAGTACTTC

d_call: TRBD2
j_call: TRBJ2-3
clone_size: once
v_call: TRBV7-9
cdr3_aa: CASSFPPRASLAGVDTQYF
cdr3_nt: TGTGCCAGCAGCTTTCCCCCTCGCGCCTCACTAGCGGGAGTAGATACGCAGTATTTT

d_call: TRBD1
j_call: TRBJ2-7
clone_size: .
v_call: TRBV4-1
cdr3_aa: CASSHRIGTGDHEQYF
cdr3_nt: TGCGCCAGCAGCCATAGAATTGGGACAGGGGACCACGAGCAGTACTTC

d_call: TRBD1
j_call: TRBJ1-2
clone_size: .
v_call: TRBV3-1/TRBV3-2
cdr3_aa: CASSPGARGLGYGYTF
cdr3_nt: TGTGCCAGCAGCCCCGGGGCCAGGGGGCTTGGCTATGGCTACACCTTC

d_call: TRBD1
j_call: TRBJ2-2
clone_size: once
v_call: TRBV24-1
cdr3_aa: CATSDPTGSRELFF
cdr3_nt: TGTGCCACCAGTGATCCGACAGGGTCTCGGGAGCTGTTTTTT

d_call: .
j_call: TRBJ2-2
clone_size: .
v_call: TRBV10-3
cdr3_aa: CAISVGGAGELFF
cdr3_nt: TGTGCCATCAGTGTAGGGGGAGCCGGGGAGCTGTTTTTT

d_call: TRBD1
j_call: TRBJ2-3
clone_size: .
v_call: TRBV6-1
cdr3_aa: CASSELQGSTDTQYF
cdr3_nt: TGTGCCAGCAGTGAATTACAGGGGAGCACAGATACGCAGTATTTT

d_call: .
j_call: TRBJ2-5
clone_size: .
v_call: TRBV5-1
cdr3_aa: CASSAVRNSLGETQYF
cdr3_nt: TGCGCCAGCAGCGCCGTGAGAAACAGTTTAGGAGAGACCCAGTACTTC

d_call: TRBD2
j_call: TRBJ2-7
clone_size: .
v_call: TRBV6-6
cdr3_aa: CASSWGLAYEQYF
cdr3_nt: TGTGCCAGCAGTTGGGGACTAGCGTACGAGCAGTACTTC

d_call: .
j_call: TRBJ1-1
clone_size: .
v_call: TRBV9
cdr3_aa: CASSVGDRGYEAFF
cdr3_nt: TGTGCCAGCAGCGTAGGGGATCGGGGGTATGAAGCTTTCTTT

d_call: .
j_call: TRBJ2-2
clone_size: .
v_call: TRBV12-5
cdr3_aa: CASAAANTGELFF
cdr3_nt: TGTGCTAGTGCTGCGGCGAACACCGGGGAGCTGTTTTTT

d_call: .
j_call: TRBJ1-1
clone_size: few
v_call: TRBV6-5
cdr3_aa: CASSTTPNTEAFF
cdr3_nt: TGTGCCAGCAGCACAACACCGAACACTGAAGCTTTCTTT

d_call: TRBD1
j_call: TRBJ1-2
clone_size: .
v_call: TRBV7-9
cdr3_aa: CASSLAYQAGTGNNGYTF
cdr3_nt: TGTGCCAGCAGCTTAGCTTATCAGGCCGGGACAGGGAATAATGGCTACACCTTC

d_call: TRBD2
j_call: TRBJ2-1
clone_size: .
v_call: TRBV7-9
cdr3_aa: CASSLSGGRRYNEQFF
cdr3_nt: TGTGCCAGCAGCTTATCGGGAGGCAGGCGGTACAATGAGCAGTTCTTC

d_call: .
j_call: TRBJ2-1
clone_size: .
v_call: TRBV6-5
cdr3_aa: CASSYTGRPSNEQFF
cdr3_nt: TGTGCCAGCAGTTATACAGGAAGGCCGTCCAATGAGCAGTTCTTC

d_call: .
j_call: TRBJ1-4
clone_size: once
v_call: TRBV5-1
cdr3_aa: CASSLGGGGLWEKLFF
cdr3_nt: TGCGCCAGCAGCTTGGGCGGTGGAGGGCTATGGGAAAAACTGTTTTTT

d_call: .
j_call: TRBJ2-1
clone_size: .
v_call: TRBV11-3
cdr3_aa: CASSLGTENEQFF
cdr3_nt: TGTGCCAGCAGCTTAGGGACAGAGAATGAGCAGTTCTTC

d_call: TRBD2
j_call: TRBJ2-5
clone_size: few
v_call: TRBV19
cdr3_aa: CASSTFFSGRGQETQYF
cdr3_nt: TGTGCCAGTAGTACCTTTTTTAGCGGGAGGGGGCAAGAGACCCAGTACTTC

d_call: TRBD2
j_call: TRBJ2-7
clone_size: few
v_call: TRBV25-1
cdr3_aa: CASRGTSGSWQYF
cdr3_nt: TGTGCCAGCAGAGGGACTAGCGGGAGCTGGCAGTACTTC

d_call: .
j_call: TRBJ1-6
clone_size: .
v_call: TRBV28
cdr3_aa: CASRLWRENSPLHF
cdr3_nt: TGTGCCAGCAGACTATGGAGGGAGAATTCACCCCTCCACTTT

d_call: .
j_call: TRBJ2-7
clone_size: .
v_call: TRBV11-3
cdr3_aa: CASSFILFRGAGFYYEQYF
cdr3_nt: TGTGCCAGCAGCTTTATCTTGTTTCGCGGGGCAGGGTTCTACTACGAGCAGTACTTC

d_call: TRBD1
j_call: TRBJ1-4
clone_size: few
v_call: TRBV5-6
cdr3_aa: CASSLKTGGNEKLFF
cdr3_nt: TGTGCCAGCAGCTTGAAAACAGGGGGTAATGAAAAACTGTTTTTT

d_call: .
j_call: TRBJ2-5
clone_size: .
v_call: TRBV6-5
cdr3_aa: CASTNGGETQYF
cdr3_nt: TGTGCCAGCACTAATGGGGGGGAGACCCAGTACTTC

d_call: TRBD2
j_call: TRBJ2-2
clone_size: .
v_call: TRBV5-1
cdr3_aa: CASSFLAGDTGELFF
cdr3_nt: TGCGCCAGCAGCTTCTTAGCGGGAGACACCGGGGAGCTGTTTTTT

d_call: TRBD1
j_call: TRBJ1-3
clone_size: .
v_call: TRBV18
cdr3_aa: CASSPPGQDYSGNTIYF
cdr3_nt: TGTGCCAGCTCACCACCGGGACAGGATTACTCTGGAAACACCATATATTTT

d_call: TRBD1
j_call: TRBJ1-5
clone_size: .
v_call: TRBV3-1/TRBV3-2
cdr3_aa: CASSQQGARQPQHF
cdr3_nt: TGTGCCAGCAGCCAACAGGGGGCTCGTCAGCCCCAGCATTTT

d_call: TRBD1
j_call: TRBJ2-2
clone_size: .
v_call: TRBV27
cdr3_aa: CASSQGADTGELFF
cdr3_nt: TGTGCCAGCAGTCAGGGGGCGGACACCGGGGAGCTGTTTTTT

d_call: .
j_call: TRBJ1-2
clone_size: .
v_call: TRBV5-4
cdr3_aa: CAVWGVYGYTF
cdr3_nt: TGTGCCGTATGGGGGGTCTATGGCTACACCTTC

d_call: TRBD2
j_call: TRBJ2-3
clone_size: .
v_call: TRBV27
cdr3_aa: CASSLASGQRADTQYF
cdr3_nt: TGTGCCAGCAGTTTGGCTAGCGGACAACGAGCAGATACGCAGTATTTT